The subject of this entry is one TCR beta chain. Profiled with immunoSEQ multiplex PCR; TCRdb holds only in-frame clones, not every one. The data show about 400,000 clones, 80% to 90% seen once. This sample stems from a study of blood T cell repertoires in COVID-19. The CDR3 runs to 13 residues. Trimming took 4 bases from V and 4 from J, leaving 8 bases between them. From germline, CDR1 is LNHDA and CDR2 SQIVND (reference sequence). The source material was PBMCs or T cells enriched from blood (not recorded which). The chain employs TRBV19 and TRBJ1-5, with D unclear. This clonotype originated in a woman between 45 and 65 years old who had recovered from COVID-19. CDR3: CASSTLGNQPQHF. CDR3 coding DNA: TGTGCCAGTAGTACACTAGGGAATCAGCCCCAGCATTTT.